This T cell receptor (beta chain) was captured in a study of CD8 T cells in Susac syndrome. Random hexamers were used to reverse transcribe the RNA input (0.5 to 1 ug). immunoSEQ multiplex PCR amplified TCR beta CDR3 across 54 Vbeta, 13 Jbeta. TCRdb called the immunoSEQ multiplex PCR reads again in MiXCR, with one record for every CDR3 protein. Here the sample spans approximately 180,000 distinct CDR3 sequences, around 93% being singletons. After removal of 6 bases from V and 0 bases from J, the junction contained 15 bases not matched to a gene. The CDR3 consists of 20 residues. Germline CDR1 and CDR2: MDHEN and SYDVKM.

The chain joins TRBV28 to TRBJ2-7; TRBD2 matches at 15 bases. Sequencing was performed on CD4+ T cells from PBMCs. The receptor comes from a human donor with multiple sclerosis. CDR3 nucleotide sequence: TGTGCCAGCAGCTACGAATCGGGACTAGCGGGGGGACCGAGCTCCTACGAGCAGTACTTC. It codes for CASSYESGLAGGPSSYEQYF.